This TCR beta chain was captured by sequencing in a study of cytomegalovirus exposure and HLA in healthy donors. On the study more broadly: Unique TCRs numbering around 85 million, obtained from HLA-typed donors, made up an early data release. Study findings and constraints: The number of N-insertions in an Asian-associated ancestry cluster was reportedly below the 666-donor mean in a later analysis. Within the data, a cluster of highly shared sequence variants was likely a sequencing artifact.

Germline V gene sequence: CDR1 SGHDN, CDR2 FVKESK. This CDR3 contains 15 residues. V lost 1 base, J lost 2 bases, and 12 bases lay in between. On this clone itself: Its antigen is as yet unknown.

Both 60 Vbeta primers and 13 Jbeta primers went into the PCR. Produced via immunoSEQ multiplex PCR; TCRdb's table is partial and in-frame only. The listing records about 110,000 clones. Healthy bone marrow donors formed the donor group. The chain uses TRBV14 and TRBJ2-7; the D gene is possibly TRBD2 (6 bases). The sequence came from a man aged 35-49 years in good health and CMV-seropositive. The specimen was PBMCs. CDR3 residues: CASSQGAGRTYEQYF. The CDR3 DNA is TGTGCCAGCAGCCAAGGGGCGGGGCGAACCTACGAGCAGTACTTC.